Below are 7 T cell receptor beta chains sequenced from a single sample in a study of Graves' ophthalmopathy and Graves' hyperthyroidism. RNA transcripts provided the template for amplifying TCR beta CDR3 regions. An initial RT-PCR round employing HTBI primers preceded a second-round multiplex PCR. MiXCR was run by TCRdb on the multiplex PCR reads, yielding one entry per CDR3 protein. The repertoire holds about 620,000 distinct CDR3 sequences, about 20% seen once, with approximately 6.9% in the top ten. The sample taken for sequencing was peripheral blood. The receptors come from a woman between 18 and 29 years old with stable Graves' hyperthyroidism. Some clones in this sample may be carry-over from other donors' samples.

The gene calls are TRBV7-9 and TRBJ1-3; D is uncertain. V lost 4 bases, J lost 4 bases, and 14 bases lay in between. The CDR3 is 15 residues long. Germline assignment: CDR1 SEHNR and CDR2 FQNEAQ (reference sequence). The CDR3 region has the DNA TGTGCCAGCAGCTCCTGGGTTGGGAGAGGAAACACCATATATTTT. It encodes CASSSWVGRGNTIYF.

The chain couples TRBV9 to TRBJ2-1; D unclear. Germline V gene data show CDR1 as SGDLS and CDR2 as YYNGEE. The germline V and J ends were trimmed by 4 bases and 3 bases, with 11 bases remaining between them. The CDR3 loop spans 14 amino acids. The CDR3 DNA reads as TGTGCCAGCAGCCCCCCGGGCCTCTACAATGAGCAGTTCTTC. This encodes CASSPPGLYNEQFF.

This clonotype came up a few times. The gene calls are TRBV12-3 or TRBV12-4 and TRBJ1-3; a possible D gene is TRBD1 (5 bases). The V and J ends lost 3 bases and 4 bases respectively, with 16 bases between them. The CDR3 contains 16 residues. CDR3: CASSLVSGVQGNTIYF. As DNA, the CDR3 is TGTGCCAGCAGTTTGGTCTCGGGGGTCCAAGGAAACACCATATATTTT.

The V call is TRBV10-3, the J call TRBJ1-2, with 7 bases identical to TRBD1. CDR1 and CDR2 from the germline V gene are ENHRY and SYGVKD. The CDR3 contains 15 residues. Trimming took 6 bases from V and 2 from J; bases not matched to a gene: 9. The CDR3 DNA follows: TGTGCCATCAGCGCTCGGACAGGCTCGAACTATGGCTACACCTTC. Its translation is CAISARTGSNYGYTF.

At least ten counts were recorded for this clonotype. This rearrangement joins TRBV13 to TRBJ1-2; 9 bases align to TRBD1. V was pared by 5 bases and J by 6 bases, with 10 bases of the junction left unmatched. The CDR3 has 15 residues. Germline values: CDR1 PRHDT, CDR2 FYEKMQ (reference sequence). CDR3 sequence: CASSARAGTGHGYTF. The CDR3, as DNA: TGTGCCAGCAGCGCTAGAGCCGGGACAGGGCATGGCTACACCTTC.

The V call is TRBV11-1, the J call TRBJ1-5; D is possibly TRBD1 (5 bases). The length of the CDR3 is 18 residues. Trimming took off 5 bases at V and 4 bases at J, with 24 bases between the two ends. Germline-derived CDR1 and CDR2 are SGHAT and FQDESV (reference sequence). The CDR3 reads CASSLSPSGLRGNQPQHF. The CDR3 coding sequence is TGTGCCAGCAGCCTCAGTCCGTCAGGCCTTAGGGGTAATCAGCCCCAGCATTTT.

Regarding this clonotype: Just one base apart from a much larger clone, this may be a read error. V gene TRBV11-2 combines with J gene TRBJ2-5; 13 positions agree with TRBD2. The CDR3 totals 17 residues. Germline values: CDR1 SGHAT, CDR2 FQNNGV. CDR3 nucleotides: TGTGCCAGCAGCGTAGGACTAGCGGGAGATATCCGAGAGACCAAGTACTTC. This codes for CASSVGLAGDIRETKYF. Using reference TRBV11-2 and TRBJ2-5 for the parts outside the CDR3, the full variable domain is EAGVAQSPRYKIIEKRQSVAFWCNPISGHATLYWYQQILGQGPKLLIQFQNNGVVDDSQLPKDRFSAERLKGVDSTLKIQPAKLEDSAVYLCASSVGLAGDIRETKYFGPGTRLLVL.